Below are 31 T cell receptor beta chains sequenced from a single sample in a study of tumor and adjacent non-tumor tissue in lung cancer. RNA was extracted from bulk tissue without any cell sorting. The normal lung tissue was taken more than 3 cm from the tumor edge. The library came from three nested PCR rounds adapted from ARM-PCR protocols. TCRdb passed the multiplex PCR reads through MiXCR, listing each CDR3 protein once. The sample includes fewer than 90,000 distinct CDR3 sequences, under 80% seen only once; the top ten take 21%. The sequenced sample was distant non-tumor lung tissue. The receptors derive from a woman aged 45-59 years with non-small cell lung cancer.

The sample holds one count of this clonotype. This rearrangement joins TRBV6-6 to TRBJ2-1; no clear D. The germline gives CDR1 MNHNY, CDR2 SVGAGI (reference sequence). The CDR3 spans 15 residues. V lost 5 bases and J 4 bases, leaving 15 bases between the germline ends. DNA for the CDR3: TGTGCCAGCAGTCTCACTGGCGCCATTTACAATGAGCAGTTCTTC. Translated: CASSLTGAIYNEQFF.

The rearrangement links TRBV6-2 or TRBV6-3 to TRBJ2-7, with D uncertain. Trimming removed 8 bases at V and 11 bases at J, with 16 bases between. The CDR3 is made up of 11 amino acids. Germline CDR1 and CDR2: MNHEY and SVGEGT. CDR3 in DNA: TGTGCCAGCCCAAGCCAGAGAGTCAAGTACTTC. It translates to CASPSQRVKYF.

The chain recombines TRBV12-3 or TRBV12-4 with TRBJ2-5, with D hard to call. This CDR3 spans 12 amino acids. CDR3 sequence reads: CISSWVQETQYF. The CDR3 coding sequence is TGTATCAGCAGTTGGGTCCAAGAGACCCAGTACTTC.

Remarks on this clonotype: Possible read error: a much larger clone is one base away. The chain couples TRBV12-3 or TRBV12-4 to TRBJ1-1; possible D gene TRBD1, 5 bases. Between the trimmed V and J ends, which lost 7 bases and 3 bases, there was a span of 9 bases. The CDR3 sequence is 12 residues long. This CDR3 is CASTPGDTEAFF. The DNA for the CDR3 is TGTGCCAGCACTCCGGGGGACACTGAAGCTTTCTTT.

In the case of this clonotype: This could be a read error, since a much larger clone is one nucleotide away. The rearrangement links TRBV20-1 to TRBJ1-2; TRBD1 is a possible D gene (6 bases). The CDR3 is made up of 12 amino acids. From germline, CDR1 is DFQATT and CDR2 SNEGSKA (reference sequence). CDR3 region: CNTGSFNYGYTF. In nucleotides, the CDR3 is TGCAACACAGGGAGTTTTAACTATGGCTACACCTTC.

Comment on this clonotype: An end of the junction does not agree with germline; a read error may underlie this. In DNA, the CDR3 is TGCATCGTTGATGCCCCCACGCAGTATTTT. Translating gives CIVDAPTQYF. The chain is built from TRBV29-1 and TRBJ2-3; the D is unclear. Germline loops: CDR1 SQVTM, CDR2 ANQGSEA. This CDR3 has 10 amino acids.

Note on this clonotype: Its ends do not fully match the called genes, so a read error is possible. V and J are TRBV19 and TRBJ1-5; unclear D gene. CDR1 is LNHDA and CDR2 is SQIVND in the germline V gene (reference sequence). The length of the CDR3 is 14 residues. The CDR3 DNA sequence: TGTGGCAGTAGCACAAAGGATAGCAATCAGCCCCAGCATTTT. Residues: CGSSTKDSNQPQHF.

In regard to this clonotype: The germline gene is not matched at one end of the junction; a read error may be the cause. The chain has TRBV6-6 and TRBJ1-3; unclear D gene. The CDR3 is made up of 15 amino acids. Germline V gives CDR1 MNHNY, CDR2 SVGAGI (reference sequence). This chain's CDR3 is CASSPPRRSGNIIYF. CDR3 bases: TGTGCCAGCAGTCCCCCAAGGAGGTCTGGAAACATCATATATTTT.

This clonotype has at least ten counts. The chain employs TRBV28 and TRBJ2-3; 10 nucleotides line up with TRBD2. The CDR3 has 15 amino acids. Trimming at V came to 8 bases and at J to 2 bases, leaving 7 bases not matched to a gene. Germline-derived CDR1 and CDR2 are MDHEN and SYDVKM. The CDR3 DNA is TGTGCCAGCGTTGGGACTAGCGATTACACAGATACGCAGTATTTT. Translation: CASVGTSDYTDTQYF.

In the case of this clonotype: The CDR3 carries no conserved terminal phenylalanine or tryptophan, so it likely arises from a read error. The rearrangement joins TRBV5-6 to TRBJ2-1; no reliable D call. Germline loops: CDR1 SGHDT, CDR2 YYEEEE. There are 12 residues in the CDR3. The CDR3: CANSLASNEQFI. The CDR3 nucleotides read TGTGCCAACAGCTTGGCTAGCAATGAGCAGTTCATC.

Only one count was recorded for this clonotype. The chain recombines TRBV29-1 with TRBJ2-7; D is unresolved. The V and J ends lost 2 bases and 1 base respectively, with 3 bases between them. Germline loops: CDR1 SQVTM, CDR2 ANQGSEA. The CDR3 consists of 11 residues. CDR3 bases: TGCAGCGTTGAAAAGTCCTACGAGCAGTACTTC. It translates to CSVEKSYEQYF.

Turning to this clonotype: A much more abundant neighbour one base away suggests this may be a read error. The chain uses TRBV28 and TRBJ2-7, with D unresolved. Germline CDR1 MDHEN, CDR2 SYDVKM. V lost 9 bases and J lost 5, with 11 bases in between. The CDR3 is 11 amino acids. The CDR3 sequence is CARMPNDEQYF. The CDR3 DNA follows: TGTGCCAGGATGCCCAACGACGAGCAGTACTTC.

As for this clonotype: Germline and junction disagree at one end, which may indicate a read error. The chain has TRBV12-3 or TRBV12-4 and TRBJ1-1, with TRBD1 matching 10 bases. CDR3 size: 12 residues. CDR3 bases: TGTGCCAGCACTTTGGGGACAGGGGAAGCTTTATTT. This codes for CASTLGTGEALF.

Notes on this clonotype: Because the CDR3 is missing its conserved closing phenylalanine or tryptophan, this is likely a read error. The chain carries TRBV6-6 and TRBJ2-2, with a possible D match to TRBD2 (5 bases). Germline CDR1 reads MNHNY; CDR2 reads SVGAGI (reference sequence). This CDR3 is 14 amino acids long. CDR3 sequence reads: CASSYGEYVGELFL. Written as DNA, the CDR3 is TGTGCCAGCAGTTACGGGGAGTATGTCGGGGAACTGTTTCTT.

To note about this clonotype: One end of the junction fails to match germline, which may point to a read error. The chain uses TRBV6-5 and TRBJ2-2; TRBD1 matches 9 bases. Per the germline V gene, CDR1 is MNHEY and CDR2 is SVGAGI. CDR3 size: 14 residues. In DNA, the CDR3 is TGTGCCAGCAGTCGGGACAGGGCCTCCGGGGAACTGTTTTTT. Its translation is CASSRDRASGELFF.

This clonotype was observed at least ten times. The V gene is TRBV28, the J gene TRBJ2-7, with D perhaps given as TRBD1 or TRBD2 (5 bases each). The CDR3 runs 17 residues. V dropped 3 bases and J dropped 4 bases, with 22 bases sitting between them. CDR1 and CDR2 (germline): MDHEN, SYDVKM. The CDR3 is CASSFLSWDPNRYEQYF. DNA of the CDR3: TGTGCCAGCAGTTTCTTATCCTGGGACCCAAATCGGTACGAGCAGTACTTC.

The rearrangement links TRBV29-1 to TRBJ1-3; 7 bases line up with TRBD1. Per germline, CDR1 SQVTM and CDR2 ANQGSEA. The junction had 15 bases not matched to a gene; V was cut back by 7 bases and J by 3 bases. The CDR3 consists of 16 residues. The CDR3 here is CSDGSPGGDSGNTIYF. CDR3 DNA sequence: TGCAGCGATGGAAGCCCAGGCGGGGACAGTGGAAACACCATATATTTT.

Comments on this clonotype: It is likely a read error, because the conserved phenylalanine at the end of the CDR3 is missing. The rearrangement uses TRBV12-3 or TRBV12-4 and TRBJ2-2; the D is unclear. The length of the CDR3 is 15 residues. Trimming took 7 bases from V and 8 from J, leaving 20 bases between them. The CDR3 bases are TGTGCCAGCACTTCGCAAATACTTGGTAGGGGGGAGCTGTTTCTT. Protein: CASTSQILGRGELFL.

Notes on this clonotype: An end of the junction differs from the germline gene, which may be a read error. V and J are TRBV20-1 and TRBJ1-1; D is uncertain. The CDR3 has 14 amino acids. The germline V gene encodes CDR1 DFQATT and CDR2 SNEGSKA (reference sequence). The CDR3 loop reads CSGRDQPGAKTTFF. The DNA of the CDR3 is TGCAGTGGTAGAGATCAGCCCGGAGCGAAGACGACTTTCTTT.

On this clonotype itself: This may stem from a read error, because a much larger clone lies one nucleotide away. The genes are TRBV6-1 and TRBJ2-1; perhaps TRBD2 as D (5 bases). The CDR3 runs 14 residues. Trimming took off 2 bases at V and 4 bases at J, with 9 bases between the two ends. The germline CDR1 and CDR2 sequences are MNHNS and SASEGT. CDR3 amino acids: CASSELTSYNEQFF. The CDR3 nucleotides are TGTGCCAGCAGTGAACTTACTAGTTACAATGAGCAGTTCTTC.

In its sample, this clonotype was seen once. This chain joins TRBV4-1 and TRBJ2-3; TRBD1 matches 8 bases. This CDR3 is 15 amino acids long. Germline CDR1 MGHRA, CDR2 YSYEKL. The CDR3 loop is CPNSQSGQGTDTQYF. CDR3 coding DNA: TGCCCCAACAGCCAATCGGGACAGGGCACAGATACGCAGTATTTT.

A word on this clonotype: The junction does not match germline at one end; this may be a read error. This chain connects TRBV11-2 to TRBJ2-3; D may be TRBD1 or TRBD2 (6 bases each). Germline values: CDR1 SGHAT, CDR2 FQNNGV. The CDR3 extends over 16 amino acids. The CDR3: CASSLRGQLATGTQYF. The DNA of the CDR3 is TGTGCCAGCAGCTTGCGGGGCCAGCTTGCGACAGGTACGCAGTATTTT. Full variable domain (missing parts from reference TRBV11-2 and TRBJ2-3): EAGVAQSPRYKIIEKRQSVAFWCNPISGHATLYWYQQILGQGPKLLIQFQNNGVVDDSQLPKDRFSAERLKGVDSTLKIQPAKLEDSAVYLCASSLRGQLATGTQYFGPGTRLTVL.

CDR3 in amino acids: CASSLGVADNEQFF. The CDR3 region has the DNA TGTGCCAGCAGCTTGGGAGTAGCGGACAATGAGCAGTTCTTC. V usage is TRBV7-2 and J usage is TRBJ2-1, with D perhaps TRBD2 (6 bases). This CDR3 has 14 amino acids. Per the germline V gene, CDR1 is SGHTA and CDR2 is FQGNSA. V shed 3 bases and J shed 5 bases, with 11 bases lying between them.

Comments on this clonotype: A clone one base away is much larger, so this may be a read error. The rearrangement joins TRBV7-9 to TRBJ1-2; 7 bases line up with TRBD1. The CDR3 is made up of 14 amino acids. CDR1 is SEHNR and CDR2 is FQNEAQ in the germline V gene (reference sequence). The chain's CDR3 is CASSLNQGGYGYAF. The CDR3 DNA follows: TGTGCCAGCAGCTTAAATCAAGGGGGCTATGGCTACGCCTTC.

On this clonotype itself: One end of the junction is discordant with germline, which a read error may explain. The rearrangement links TRBV27 to TRBJ2-1; no firm D call. CDR3 size: 12 residues. CDR1 and CDR2 (germline): MNHEY, SMNVEV (reference sequence). In DNA form, the CDR3 reads TGTACCAGCAGTTTAAACCGGAATGAGCAGTTCTTC. Protein: CTSSLNRNEQFF.

The chain is built from TRBV11-1 and TRBJ2-1, with D unclear. The CDR3 has 14 amino acids. Per germline, CDR1 SGHAT and CDR2 FQDESV (reference sequence). V lost 4 bases and J 8 bases, leaving 15 bases between the germline ends. CDR3 sequence reads: CASSYMELRDEQFF. The DNA for the CDR3 is TGTGCCAGCAGCTATATGGAGCTTAGGGATGAGCAGTTCTTC. Filled out from reference TRBV11-1 and TRBJ2-1, the complete variable domain reads EAEVAQSPRYKITEKSQAVAFWCDPISGHATLYWYRQILGQGPELLVQFQDESVVDDSQLPKDRFSAERLKGVDSTLKIQPAELGDSAMYLCASSYMELRDEQFFGPGTRLTVL.

To note about this clonotype: Germline is not matched at one junction end, which may reflect a read error. The genes are TRBV6-2 or TRBV6-3 and TRBJ2-1; 9 bases agree with TRBD2. Germline CDR1 reads MNHEY; CDR2 reads SVGEGT. The CDR3 length is 15 residues. This CDR3 reads CASGPGLASVNGQFF. The CDR3 DNA follows: TGTGCCAGCGGCCCCGGACTAGCGAGTGTAAATGGGCAGTTCTTC.

On this clonotype itself: No conserved phenylalanine or tryptophan ends this CDR3, so it is likely a read error. This chain links TRBV29-1 with TRBJ2-2, with 7 bases lining up with TRBD2. This CDR3 comprises 18 residues. After removal of 4 bases from V and 6 bases from J, the junction contained 20 bases not matched to a gene. Germline assignment: CDR1 SQVTM and CDR2 ANQGSEA. CDR3 bases: TGCAGCGTTGTAGATGAAGGAACTAGCGAGAGTTTTCCCGGGGAGCTGTTTCTC. Translating gives CSVVDEGTSESFPGELFL.

Concerning this clonotype itself: A much larger clone lies a single base off, so this may be a read error. The rearrangement links TRBV20-1 to TRBJ2-1; TRBD2 is a possible D gene (6 bases). V lost 3 bases to trimming and J lost 11 bases, with 17 bases between them. This CDR3 comprises 13 residues. CDR1 is DFQATT and CDR2 is SNEGSKA in the germline V gene (reference sequence). The CDR3 nucleotides are TGCAGTGCTAGCGGGAGATTGGCGAATAAGCAGTTCTTC. This sequence encodes CSASGRLANKQFF.

On this clonotype: The conserved closing phenylalanine or tryptophan is absent in this CDR3, likely reflecting a read error. This chain joins TRBV11-2 and TRBJ1-6; 9 bases map to TRBD1. Germline V CDR1 and CDR2: SGHAT, FQNNGV. CDR3 length: 14 residues. The CDR3 nucleotides read TGTGCTAGCAGCTTTCGGACAGGGGAATCACTCCTCCACTAT. It translates to CASSFRTGESLLHY.

As concerns this clonotype: Sequence at one end of the junction differs from germline and may be a read error. The V and J genes are TRBV20-1 and TRBJ2-1; 8 nucleotides match TRBD2. CDR1 and CDR2 (germline): DFQATT, SNEGSKA (reference sequence). The CDR3 consists of 14 residues. The CDR3 protein is CSARDQRTSYEQIF. CDR3 bases: TGCAGTGCTAGAGATCAACGGACTAGCTATGAGCAGATCTTC.